This T cell receptor beta chain was found in a study of shared clonotypes between healthy human individuals. For the study at large: Three CD4 naive, three CD4 memory, two CD8 naive and one CD8 memory plate were used per donor. Study outcomes and limitations: Sorted-subset sequencing, rarefaction showed, was incomplete despite large depth.

As defined, naive CD8 cells were CD45RO-negative and positively selected for CCR7, with terminally differentiated effector memory CD45RA+ cells excluded. Concerning this clone itself: The antigen is undetermined.

V was clipped by 5 bases and J by 4 bases, with 15 bases between them. Germline-derived CDR1 and CDR2 are ENHRY and SYGVKD. The CDR3 runs to 16 residues. The deep-level immunoSEQ assay was used. Using immunoSEQ multiplex PCR, the repertoire was profiled, and TCRdb retains in-frame clones only, with some absent. This table has about 2.1 million clones, roughly 93% appearing once. The chain uses TRBV10-3 and TRBJ2-6; D not certain. This sequence originates from a man aged 18 to 29 in good health. Some clones in this sample may be carry-over from other donors' samples. The sequenced material came from naive CD8+ T cells from PBMCs. CDR3 DNA sequence: TGTGCCATCAGTTCCCACCCGAGCCCCGGGGCCAACGTCCTGACTTTC. Protein product: CAISSHPSPGANVLTF.